This TCR beta chain was sequenced for a study of blood T cell repertoires in COVID-19. On the study more broadly: COVID-19 samples, acute and convalescent, were from the United States, Italy and Spain. Nucleic acid was either cDNA or gDNA, and it came from T cells, B-cell-depleted T cells, or PBMCs.

Seattle patients were enrolled while actively infected and followed longitudinally. Assay: immunoSEQ multiplex PCR; the TCRdb copy retains only in-frame clones and omits some. The sample includes about 270,000 clones, about 91% of them seen just once. The TCR originated in a person aged 18 to 35 with COVID-19, enrolled during active disease. Specimen: peripheral blood.

The CDR3 DNA reads as TGTGCCAGCACCTCGGGGGGCGGGCAAGAGACCCAGTACTTC. Translated: CASTSGGGQETQYF. V usage is TRBV25-1 and J usage is TRBJ2-5; TRBD2 might be the D (7 bases). The CDR3 runs 14 residues. Germline V CDR1 and CDR2: MGHDK, SYGVNS. The germline V and J ends were trimmed by 7 bases and 2 bases, with 14 bases remaining between them.